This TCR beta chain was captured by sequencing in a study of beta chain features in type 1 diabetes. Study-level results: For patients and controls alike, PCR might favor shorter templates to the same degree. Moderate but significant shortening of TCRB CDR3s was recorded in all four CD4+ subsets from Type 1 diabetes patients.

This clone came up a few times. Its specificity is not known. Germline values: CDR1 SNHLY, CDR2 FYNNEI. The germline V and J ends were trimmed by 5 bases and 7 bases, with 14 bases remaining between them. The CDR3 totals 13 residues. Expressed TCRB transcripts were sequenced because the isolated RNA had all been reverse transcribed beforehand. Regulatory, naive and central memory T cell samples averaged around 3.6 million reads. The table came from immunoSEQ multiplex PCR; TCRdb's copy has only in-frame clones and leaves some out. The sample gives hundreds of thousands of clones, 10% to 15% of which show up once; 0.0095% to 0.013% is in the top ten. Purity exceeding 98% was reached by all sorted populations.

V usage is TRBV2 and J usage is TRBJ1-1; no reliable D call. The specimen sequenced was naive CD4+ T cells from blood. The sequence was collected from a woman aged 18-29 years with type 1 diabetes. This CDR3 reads CASSKEGRSEAFF. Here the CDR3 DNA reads TGTGCCAGCAGTAAGGAAGGTAGGAGTGAAGCTTTCTTT.